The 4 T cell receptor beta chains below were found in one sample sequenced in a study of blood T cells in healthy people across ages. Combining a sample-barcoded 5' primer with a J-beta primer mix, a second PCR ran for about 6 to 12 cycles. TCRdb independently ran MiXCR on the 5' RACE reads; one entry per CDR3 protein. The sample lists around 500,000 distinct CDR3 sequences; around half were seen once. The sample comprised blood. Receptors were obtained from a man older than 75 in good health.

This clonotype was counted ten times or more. CDR3 sequence: CASSPYYSGANVLTF. CDR3 DNA: TGTGCCAGCAGCCCCTATTACTCTGGGGCCAACGTCCTGACTTTC. The chain carries TRBV6-5 and TRBJ2-6; D is ambiguous. Looked up from germline, CDR1 is MNHEY and CDR2 is SVGAGI. The V end lost 6 bases, the J end lost 0 bases, and 9 bases lay between the germline ends. The CDR3 loop spans 15 amino acids.

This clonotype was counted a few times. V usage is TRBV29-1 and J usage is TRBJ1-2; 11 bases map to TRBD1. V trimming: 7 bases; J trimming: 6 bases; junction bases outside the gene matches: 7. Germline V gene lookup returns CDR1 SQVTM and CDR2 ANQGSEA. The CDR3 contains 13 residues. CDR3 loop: CSAGTGGKNGYTF. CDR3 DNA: TGCAGCGCCGGGACAGGGGGAAAAAATGGCTACACCTTC. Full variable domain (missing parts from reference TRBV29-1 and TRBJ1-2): SAVISQKPSRDICQRGTSLTIQCQVDSQVTMMFWYRQQPGQSLTLIATANQGSEATYESGFVIDKFPISRPNLTFSTLTVSNMSPEDSSIYLCSAGTGGKNGYTFGSGTRLTVV.

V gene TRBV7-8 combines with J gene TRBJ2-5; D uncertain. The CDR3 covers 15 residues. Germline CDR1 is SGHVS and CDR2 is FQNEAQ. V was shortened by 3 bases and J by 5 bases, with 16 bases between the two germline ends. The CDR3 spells CASSFLTDPVETQYF. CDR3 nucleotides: TGTGCCAGCAGCTTTTTGACGGACCCGGTCGAGACCCAGTACTTC.

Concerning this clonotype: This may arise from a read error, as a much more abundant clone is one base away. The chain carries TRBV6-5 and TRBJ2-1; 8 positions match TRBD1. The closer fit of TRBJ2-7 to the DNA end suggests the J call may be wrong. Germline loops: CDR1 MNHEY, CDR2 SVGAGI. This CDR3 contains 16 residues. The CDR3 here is CASSYSTGEVYNEQYF. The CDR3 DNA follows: TGTGCCAGCAGTTACTCGACAGGGGAGGTCTACAATGAGCAGTACTTC.